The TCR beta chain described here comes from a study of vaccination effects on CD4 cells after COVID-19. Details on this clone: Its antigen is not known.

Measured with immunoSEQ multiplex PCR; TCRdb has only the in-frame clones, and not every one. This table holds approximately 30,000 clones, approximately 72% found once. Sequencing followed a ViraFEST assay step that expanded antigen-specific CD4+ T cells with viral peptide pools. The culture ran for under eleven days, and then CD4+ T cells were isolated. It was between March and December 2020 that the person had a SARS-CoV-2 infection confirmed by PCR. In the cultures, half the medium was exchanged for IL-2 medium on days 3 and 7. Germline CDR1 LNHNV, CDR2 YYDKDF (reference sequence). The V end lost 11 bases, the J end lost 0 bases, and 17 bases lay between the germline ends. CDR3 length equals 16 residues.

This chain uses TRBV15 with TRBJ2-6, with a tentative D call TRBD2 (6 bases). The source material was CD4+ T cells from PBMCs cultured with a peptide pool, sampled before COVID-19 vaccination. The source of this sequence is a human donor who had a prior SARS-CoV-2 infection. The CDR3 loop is CAARGGNYSGANVLTF. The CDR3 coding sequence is TGTGCCGCAAGGGGCGGGAACTACTCTGGGGCCAACGTCCTGACTTTC.